This TCR beta chain stems from a study of shared clonotypes between healthy human individuals. Regarding the study as a whole: Sampling involved blood alone; tissue repertoires likely differ. Rarefaction gave evidence that sorted-subset sequencing remained incomplete despite large depth. Relative to memory subsets, naive subsets generally showed larger estimated richness. Across a handful of donors, naive CD4 shared approximately 4.5%, naive CD8 under 4%, memory CD4 about 2.5%, memory CD8 approximately 0.4%.

The assay was immunoSEQ multiplex PCR, and TCRdb's table has in-frame clones only and misses some. This sample carries 2 million to 2.5 million clones, 95% of them seen once, and the ten largest clones take around 0.13%. A word on this clone: Its antigen is not identified.

The clonotype originates from a man between 18 and 29 years old in good health. Sequencing was carried out using naive CD4+ T cells sorted from blood. Subset: CD45RA+ positively selected.

The CDR3 nucleotides read TGTGCCAGCAGTTCGGACAGGGTCTCTCAGCCCCAGCATTTT. Translated, it gives CASSSDRVSQPQHF. The chain uses TRBV27 and TRBJ1-5, with 8 bases fitting TRBD1. This CDR3 has 14 residues. V shed 4 bases and J 6 bases; nucleotides not matched to a gene: 5. Germline CDR1 and CDR2: MNHEY and SMNVEV (reference sequence).